This entry lists 10 T cell receptor beta chains sequenced from one sample in a study of T cells in Graves' hyperthyroidism and ophthalmopathy. TCR beta CDR3 regions were amplified from RNA. First-round RT-PCR targeting the TCR CDR3 was performed with the HTBI primer set. Using its own MiXCR run on the multiplex PCR reads, TCRdb lists one record per CDR3 protein. The sample has more than 300,000 distinct CDR3 sequences; approximately 15% are singletons. Sequencing was performed on blood. These receptors all stem from a young woman with Graves' hyperthyroidism.

Comments on this clonotype: A read error may be the cause here, since a much bigger clone is one base away. The rearrangement joins TRBV24-1 to TRBJ2-1, with D unresolved. The germline CDR1 and CDR2 sequences are KGHDR and SFDVKD. The CDR3 totals 12 residues. The CDR3 nucleotides are TGTCCCACCAGTGATGTAAAGGATGAGCAGTTCTTC. It specifies CPTSDVKDEQFF.

This chain joins TRBV6-2 or TRBV6-3 and TRBJ2-7, with 8 bases that match TRBD2. The CDR3 spans 10 residues. Germline V gene data show CDR1 as MNHEY and CDR2 as SVGEGT. V gave up 8 bases and J gave up 9 bases; unmatched junction bases: 3. The CDR3 loop is CASQAGAQYF. The CDR3 DNA follows: TGTGCCAGCCAAGCGGGAGCGCAGTACTTC.

This clonotype was recorded many times. The chain recombines TRBV7-2 with TRBJ2-3, with D unresolved. Germline V gene sequence: CDR1 SGHTA, CDR2 FQGNSA. The germline V and J ends were trimmed by 4 bases and 5 bases, with 10 bases remaining between them. This CDR3 spans 13 amino acids. The CDR3 DNA is TGTGCCAGCAGCTCGATCTTTGGAGATACGCAGTATTTT. Its translation is CASSSIFGDTQYF.

This clonotype was seen at least ten times. This chain links TRBV27 with TRBJ2-2; D unresolved. V was cut by 6 bases and J by 0 bases, with 14 bases left in between. The CDR3 is 16 residues long. CDR1 MNHEY and CDR2 SMNVEV come from the germline V gene (reference sequence). The CDR3 protein is CASRPIRASNTGELFF. In DNA, the CDR3 is TGTGCCAGCAGGCCGATCCGGGCATCGAACACCGGGGAGCTGTTTTTT.

This clonotype was seen at least ten times. The CDR3 DNA sequence: TGTGCCAGCAGAGGACAGGGACGCTATGGCTACACCTTC. Protein: CASRGQGRYGYTF. The chain joins TRBV28 to TRBJ1-2, with 8 bases lining up with TRBD1. Germline V CDR1 and CDR2: MDHEN, SYDVKM. With 6 bases clipped from V and 4 bases from J, the junction kept 4 bases outside the gene matches. The CDR3 runs to 13 residues.

This clonotype was counted ten times or more. This chain joins TRBV20-1 and TRBJ1-6; D unresolved. Germline CDR1 reads DFQATT; CDR2 reads SNEGSKA (reference sequence). This CDR3 region has 14 residues. Deletions cut 6 bases from V and 8 bases from J, with 17 bases between. The CDR3: CSASLPGGDSPLHF. Here the CDR3 DNA reads TGCAGTGCGTCCCTCCCCGGCGGGGATTCACCCCTCCACTTT.

The chain has TRBV20-1 and TRBJ2-3; D remains unclear. V was pared by 5 bases and J by 5 bases, with 11 bases between. There are 12 residues in the CDR3. Germline V gives CDR1 DFQATT, CDR2 SNEGSKA (reference sequence). The CDR3 protein is CSAPSLGDTQYF. DNA of the CDR3: TGCAGTGCTCCAAGCTTGGGAGATACGCAGTATTTT.

This clonotype was seen ten or more times. The chain couples TRBV24-1 to TRBJ1-5; D is possibly TRBD1 (5 bases). The V end lost 4 bases, the J end lost 4 bases, and 10 bases lay between the germline ends. This CDR3 spans 14 amino acids. CDR1 is KGHDR, CDR2 SFDVKD, per germline. In DNA form, the CDR3 reads TGTGCCACCAGTGAAAACAGGTTGAATCAGCCCCAGCATTTT. Translated: CATSENRLNQPQHF.

J is TRBJ1-1 and V is TRBV5-1; D gene unclear. CDR1 SGHRS and CDR2 YFSETQ come from the germline V gene. V was clipped by 0 bases and J by 4 bases, with 16 bases between them. This CDR3 is 16 amino acids long. The CDR3 protein is CASSLAGVTVSTEAFF. In DNA form, the CDR3 reads TGCGCCAGCAGCTTGGCCGGGGTAACCGTCTCCACTGAAGCTTTCTTT. Full variable domain (missing parts from reference TRBV5-1 and TRBJ1-1): KAGVTQTPRYLIKTRGQQVTLSCSPISGHRSVSWYQQTPGQGLQFLFEYFSETQRNKGNFPGRFSGRQFSNSRSEMNVSTLELGDSALYLCASSLAGVTVSTEAFFGQGTRLTVV.

This clonotype was seen a few times. V usage is TRBV20-1 and J usage is TRBJ2-1; tentative D call: TRBD1 (5 bases). Germline values: CDR1 DFQATT, CDR2 SNEGSKA (reference sequence). The CDR3 has 13 residues. V was trimmed by 7 bases and J by 0 bases, leaving 10 bases between them. The CDR3 is CSGWGSSYNEQFF. Here the CDR3 DNA reads TGCAGTGGATGGGGCAGCTCCTACAATGAGCAGTTCTTC.